The 15 T cell receptor beta chains listed next were all sequenced from one sample in a study of blood T cell repertoires in COVID-19. Assay: immunoSEQ multiplex PCR; the TCRdb copy retains only in-frame clones and omits some. The sample lists 79,000 or so clones, 87% seen once, with 1.1% in the top ten. The sequenced material came from peripheral blood. These receptor sequences come from a human donor in a cohort sampled during active COVID-19.

The V gene is TRBV27, the J gene TRBJ2-1; 9 positions match TRBD2. Germline V lookup: CDR1 MNHEY, CDR2 SMNVEV (reference sequence). This CDR3 contains 16 residues. Trimming at V came to 3 bases and at J to 4 bases, leaving 7 bases not matched to a gene. DNA of the CDR3: TGTGCCAGCAGTTTCTTAGCGGGAGCGGGGTACAATGAGCAGTTCTTC. Translating it yields CASSFLAGAGYNEQFF.

The chain employs TRBV28 and TRBJ1-1, with D unresolved. V dropped 6 bases and J dropped 0 bases, with 14 bases sitting between them. Germline CDR1 and CDR2: MDHEN and SYDVKM. The CDR3 is 15 amino acids. The CDR3 protein is CASRPAGRLNTEAFF. CDR3 nucleotide sequence: TGTGCCAGCAGGCCGGCCGGGAGGTTGAACACTGAAGCTTTCTTT. The whole variable domain, filled in from reference TRBV28 and TRBJ1-1, reads DVKVTQSSRYLVKRTGEKVFLECVQDMDHENMFWYRQDPGLGLRLIYFSYDVKMKEKGDIPEGYSVSREKKERFSLILESASTNQTSMYLCASRPAGRLNTEAFFGQGTRLTVV.

The V gene is TRBV12-3 or TRBV12-4, the J gene TRBJ1-2, with TRBD1 identical over 7 bases. Unmatched junction bases numbered 9, after V lost 6 bases and J lost 8 bases. This CDR3 is 13 amino acids long. For the CDR3, the DNA is TGTGCCAGCAGGGGGACAGCTCTCTTAGGCTACACCTTC. Translation gives CASRGTALLGYTF.

The gene calls are TRBV27 and TRBJ1-1, with D perhaps TRBD1 (5 bases). Deletions cut 8 bases from V and 5 bases from J, with 21 bases between. There are 15 residues in the CDR3. Germline V CDR1 and CDR2: MNHEY, SMNVEV (reference sequence). Here the CDR3 DNA reads TGTGCCAGCTCGGCGGGGGGAATTCTCGAGACTGAAGCTTTCTTT. It yields the protein CASSAGGILETEAFF.

As concerns this clone: Other nucleotide sequences from this sample produce the same CDR3. This rearrangement joins TRBV7-8 to TRBJ2-1, with a tentative D call TRBD2 (5 bases). V was clipped by 6 bases and J by 7 bases, with 16 bases between them. Germline CDR1 and CDR2: SGHVS and FQNEAQ. The CDR3 runs to 14 residues. The CDR3: CASSSSTTRNEQFF. The CDR3 nucleotides are TGTGCCAGCAGTTCCTCGACCACTAGGAATGAGCAGTTCTTC. The full variable domain, rest sourced from reference TRBV7-8 and TRBJ2-1, is GAGVSQSPRYKVAKRGQDVALRCDPISGHVSLFWYQQALGQGPEFLTYFQNEAQLDKSGLPSDRFFAERPEGSVSTLKIQRTQQEDSAVYLCASSSSTTRNEQFFGPGTRLTVL.

This sequence joins TRBV3-1 (or the pseudogene TRBV3-2) and TRBJ1-6; TRBD1 matches at 7 bases. V dropped 1 base and J dropped 5; count of bases not matched to a gene: 2. In germline, CDR1 is LGHDT, CDR2 YNNKEL (reference sequence). The length of the CDR3 is 15 residues. The CDR3 DNA is TGTGCCAGCAGCCAAGGGGACAGAGATAATTCACCCCTCCACTTT. Its translation: CASSQGDRDNSPLHF.

The chain couples TRBV7-8 to TRBJ2-3, with D possibly being TRBD2 (5 bases). Trimming removed 5 bases at V and 5 bases at J, with 17 bases between. This CDR3 is built from 15 residues. Germline V gene sequence: CDR1 SGHVS, CDR2 FQNEAQ. The CDR3 sequence: CASSPGVGSLDTQYF. For the CDR3, the DNA is TGTGCCAGCAGCCCCGGGGTAGGCAGTTTAGATACGCAGTATTTT. Filled out from reference TRBV7-8 and TRBJ2-3, the complete variable domain reads GAGVSQSPRYKVAKRGQDVALRCDPISGHVSLFWYQQALGQGPEFLTYFQNEAQLDKSGLPSDRFFAERPEGSVSTLKIQRTQQEDSAVYLCASSPGVGSLDTQYFGPGTRLTVL.

CDR3 residues: CASILTGSGVNEQYF. CDR3 DNA sequence: TGTGCCAGCATATTGACAGGGTCGGGAGTCAACGAGCAGTACTTC. The V call is TRBV6-5, the J call TRBJ2-7; perhaps TRBD1 as D (7 bases). Germline V gene sequence: CDR1 MNHEY, CDR2 SVGAGI. This CDR3 region has 15 residues. Trimming cost V 7 bases and J 5 bases, with 21 bases left between them.

J is TRBJ2-1 and V is TRBV7-2; 7 bases match TRBD2. The V and J ends lost 3 bases and 2 bases, in that order; junction bases with no gene match: 7. Germline V lookup: CDR1 SGHTA, CDR2 FQGNSA. CDR3 length equals 16 residues. DNA for the CDR3: TGTGCCAGCAGCTTTGTGGCTAGCGGAACCTACAATGAGCAGTTCTTC. Its translation is CASSFVASGTYNEQFF.

This clone was observed a few times. The DNA of the CDR3 is TGTGCCAGCAGTTTGGCTAGGGAGTTTCAAGAGACCCAGTACTTC. Its translation: CASSLAREFQETQYF. V usage is TRBV28 and J usage is TRBJ2-5; D might be TRBD2 (5 bases). This CDR3 contains 15 residues. With 3 bases removed from V and 2 bases from J, the gap between germline ends came to 13 bases. CDR1 is MDHEN and CDR2 is SYDVKM in the germline V gene.

The V gene is TRBV7-9, the J gene TRBJ1-3; 9 bases are shared with TRBD1. The CDR3 is 15 amino acids. The trim removed 5 bases at V and 4 bases at J, leaving 6 bases unmatched. Germline V gene lookup returns CDR1 SEHNR and CDR2 FQNEAQ (reference sequence). CDR3 protein: CASSRDRGEGNTIYF. DNA for the CDR3: TGTGCCAGCAGCCGCGACAGGGGGGAAGGAAACACCATATATTTT.

The V and J genes are TRBV28 and TRBJ1-1; D is unresolved. The CDR3 length is 14 residues. V lost 1 base, J lost 7 bases, and 13 bases lay in between. CDR1 and CDR2 (germline): MDHEN, SYDVKM. The CDR3 DNA reads TGTGCCAGCAGTTTATCGACACATCCTTTTGAAGCTTTCTTT. Its translation is CASSLSTHPFEAFF.

The chain joins TRBV5-1 to TRBJ1-1, with D perhaps TRBD1 (6 bases). The CDR3 has 18 residues. Germline CDR1 is SGHRS and CDR2 is YFSETQ. The V end lost 4 bases, the J end lost 0 bases, and 22 bases lay between the germline ends. This chain's CDR3 is CASSREGGGDILNTEAFF. The CDR3 DNA reads as TGCGCCAGCAGCCGGGAGGGAGGGGGAGATATACTGAACACTGAAGCTTTCTTT.

The chain carries TRBV4-1 and TRBJ2-1; 16 bases line up with TRBD2. Trimming at V came to 1 base and at J to 5 bases, leaving 5 bases not matched to a gene. Per the germline V gene, CDR1 is MGHRA and CDR2 is YSYEKL. CDR3 size: 18 residues. The CDR3 loop is CASSQGPGLAGGNNEQFF. The CDR3 DNA is TGCGCCAGCAGCCAAGGCCCGGGACTAGCGGGAGGGAACAATGAGCAGTTCTTC.

The chain couples TRBV6-5 to TRBJ1-1; 7 bases align to TRBD1. Germline V gene data show CDR1 as MNHEY and CDR2 as SVGAGI. This CDR3 spans 15 amino acids. V shed 2 bases and J 6 bases; nucleotides not matched to a gene: 9. The CDR3 bases are TGTGCCAGCAGTTACAGCCGACAGGGATGGGCTGAAGCTTTCTTT. Translated, it gives CASSYSRQGWAEAFF.